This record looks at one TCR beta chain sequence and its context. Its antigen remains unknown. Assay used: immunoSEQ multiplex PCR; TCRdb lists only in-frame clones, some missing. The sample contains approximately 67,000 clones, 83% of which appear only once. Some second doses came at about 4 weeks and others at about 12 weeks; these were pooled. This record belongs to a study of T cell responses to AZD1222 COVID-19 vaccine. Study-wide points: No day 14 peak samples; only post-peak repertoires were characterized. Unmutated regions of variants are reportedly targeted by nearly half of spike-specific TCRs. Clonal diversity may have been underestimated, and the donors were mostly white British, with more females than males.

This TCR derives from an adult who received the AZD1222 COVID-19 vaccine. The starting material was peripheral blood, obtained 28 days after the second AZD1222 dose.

The CDR3 spells CASSIGDSPYEQYF. In DNA, the CDR3 is TGTGCCAGTAGTATTGGAGACAGTCCCTACGAGCAGTACTTC. The chain combines TRBV19 with TRBJ2-7; a weak D match, TRBD1 (5 bases). Deletions cut 3 bases from V and 2 bases from J, with 11 bases between. CDR1 and CDR2 (germline): LNHDA, SQIVND (reference sequence). The CDR3 is made up of 14 amino acids.